A single T cell receptor (beta chain) is shown here with its context. The antigen remains unidentified. Trimming pared 5 bases from V and 0 bases from J, leaving 16 bases between. Germline CDR1 is KGHSH and CDR2 is LQKENI. The CDR3 extends over 16 amino acids. This sample is part of a study of T-cell reconstitution after alpha-beta-depleted transplantation in children. Study findings and constraints: The study traced high day-60 TCRbeta diversity in some patients to surviving recipient T cells and thymic progenitors. T-cell numbers and diversity, one year after transplant, stemmed largely from T cells that were newly produced. Several hundred expanded graft clones reportedly were the source of alpha-beta T cells about two months after transplant.

This sample's TCRbeta library carried unique molecular identifier barcodes. TCRdb recomputed calls from the PCR reads with MiXCR, one row per CDR3 protein. Seen here are under 850,000 distinct CDR3 sequences, around 13% observed once, and the top ten hold roughly 0.77%. The specimen comprised PBMCs, sampled before TCRalphabeta/CD19-depleted stem cell transplant. The gene calls are TRBV18 and TRBJ1-2; the D gene is possibly TRBD1 (5 bases). The sequence derives from a girl aged 2-10 years with congenital amegakaryocytic thrombocytopenia, due to receive a stem cell transplant. CDR3 amino acids: CASSSREGSPNYGYTF. CDR3 nucleotides: TGTGCCAGCTCATCCAGGGAAGGGTCCCCTAACTATGGCTACACCTTC.